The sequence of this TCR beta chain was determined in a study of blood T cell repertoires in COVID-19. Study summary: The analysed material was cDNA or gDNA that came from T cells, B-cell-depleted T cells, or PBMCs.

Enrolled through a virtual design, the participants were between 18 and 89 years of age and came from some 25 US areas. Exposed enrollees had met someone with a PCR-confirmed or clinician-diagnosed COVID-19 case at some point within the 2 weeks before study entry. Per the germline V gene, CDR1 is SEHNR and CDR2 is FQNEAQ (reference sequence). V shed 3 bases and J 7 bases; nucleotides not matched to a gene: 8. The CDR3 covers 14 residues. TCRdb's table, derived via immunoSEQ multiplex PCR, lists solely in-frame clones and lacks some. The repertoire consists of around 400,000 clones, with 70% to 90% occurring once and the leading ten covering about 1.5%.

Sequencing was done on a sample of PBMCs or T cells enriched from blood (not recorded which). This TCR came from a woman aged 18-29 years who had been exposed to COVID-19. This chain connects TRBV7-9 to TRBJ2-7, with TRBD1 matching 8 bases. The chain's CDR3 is CASSFRQGASEQYF. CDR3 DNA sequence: TGTGCCAGCAGCTTCCGGCAGGGGGCTAGTGAGCAGTACTTC.